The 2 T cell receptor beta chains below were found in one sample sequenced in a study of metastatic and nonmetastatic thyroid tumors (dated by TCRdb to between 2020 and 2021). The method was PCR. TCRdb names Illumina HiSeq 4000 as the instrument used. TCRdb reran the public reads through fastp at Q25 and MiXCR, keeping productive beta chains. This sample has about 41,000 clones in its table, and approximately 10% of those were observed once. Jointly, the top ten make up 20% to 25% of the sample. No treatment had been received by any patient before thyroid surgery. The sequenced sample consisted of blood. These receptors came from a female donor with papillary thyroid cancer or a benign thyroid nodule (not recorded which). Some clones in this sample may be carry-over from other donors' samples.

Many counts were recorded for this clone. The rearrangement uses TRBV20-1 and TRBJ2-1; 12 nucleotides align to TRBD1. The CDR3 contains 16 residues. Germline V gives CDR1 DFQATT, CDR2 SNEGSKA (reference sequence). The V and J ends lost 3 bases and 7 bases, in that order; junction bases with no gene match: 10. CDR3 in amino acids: CSASRDRGRGVNEQFF. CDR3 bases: TGCAGTGCTAGCCGGGACAGGGGGCGCGGGGTGAATGAGCAGTTCTTC.

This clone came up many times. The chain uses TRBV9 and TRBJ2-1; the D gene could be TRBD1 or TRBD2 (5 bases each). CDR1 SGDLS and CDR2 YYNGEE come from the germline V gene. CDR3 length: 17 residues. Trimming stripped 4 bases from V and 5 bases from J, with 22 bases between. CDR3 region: CASSPGGAWGRDNEQFF. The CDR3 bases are TGTGCCAGCAGCCCCGGAGGCGCTTGGGGACGAGACAATGAGCAGTTCTTC.